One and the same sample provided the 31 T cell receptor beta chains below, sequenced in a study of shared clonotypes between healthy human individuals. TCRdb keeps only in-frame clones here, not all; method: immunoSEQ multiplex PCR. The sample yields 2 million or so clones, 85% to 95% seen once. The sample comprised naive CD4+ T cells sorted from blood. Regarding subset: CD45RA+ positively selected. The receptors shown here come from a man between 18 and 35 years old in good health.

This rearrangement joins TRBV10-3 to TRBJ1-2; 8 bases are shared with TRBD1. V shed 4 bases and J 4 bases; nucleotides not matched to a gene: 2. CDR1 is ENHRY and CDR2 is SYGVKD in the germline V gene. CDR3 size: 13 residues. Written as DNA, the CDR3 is TGTGCCATCAGTGTGGACAGGGTCTATGGCTACACCTTC. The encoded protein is CAISVDRVYGYTF.

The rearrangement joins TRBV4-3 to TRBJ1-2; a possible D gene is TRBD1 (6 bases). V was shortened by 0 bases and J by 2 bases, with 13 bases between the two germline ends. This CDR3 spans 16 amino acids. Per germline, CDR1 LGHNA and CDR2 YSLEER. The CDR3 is CASSQDIGGRNYGYTF. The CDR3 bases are TGCGCCAGCAGCCAAGATATTGGGGGGCGAAACTATGGCTACACCTTC.

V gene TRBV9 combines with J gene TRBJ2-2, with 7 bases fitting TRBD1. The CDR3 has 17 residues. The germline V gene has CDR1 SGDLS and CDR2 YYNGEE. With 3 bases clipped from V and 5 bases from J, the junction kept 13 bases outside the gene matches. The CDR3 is CASSATGVGLSTGELFF. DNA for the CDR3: TGTGCCAGCAGCGCCACAGGGGTCGGTTTGTCGACCGGGGAGCTGTTTTTT.

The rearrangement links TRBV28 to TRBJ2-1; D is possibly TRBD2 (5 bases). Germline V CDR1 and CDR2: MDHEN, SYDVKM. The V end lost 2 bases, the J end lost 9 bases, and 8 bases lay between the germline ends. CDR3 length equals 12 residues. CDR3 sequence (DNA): TGTGCCAGCAGTTTACGGGGAAGTGAGCAGTTCTTC. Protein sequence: CASSLRGSEQFF. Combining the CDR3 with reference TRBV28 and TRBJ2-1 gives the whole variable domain DVKVTQSSRYLVKRTGEKVFLECVQDMDHENMFWYRQDPGLGLRLIYFSYDVKMKEKGDIPEGYSVSREKKERFSLILESASTNQTSMYLCASSLRGSEQFFGPGTRLTVL.

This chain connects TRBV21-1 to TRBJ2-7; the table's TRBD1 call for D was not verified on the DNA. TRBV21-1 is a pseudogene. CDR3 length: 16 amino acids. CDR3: CASRIDGQGKIYEQYF. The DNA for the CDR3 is TGTGCCAGCAGGATAGATGGCCAGGGGAAGATCTACGAGCAGTACTTC.

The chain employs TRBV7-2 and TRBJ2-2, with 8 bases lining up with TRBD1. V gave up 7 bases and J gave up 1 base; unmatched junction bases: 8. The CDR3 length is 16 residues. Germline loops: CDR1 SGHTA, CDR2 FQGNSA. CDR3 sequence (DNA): TGTGCCAGCAACCCCCGTGGGACAGGGAACACCGGGGAGCTGTTTTTT. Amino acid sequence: CASNPRGTGNTGELFF.

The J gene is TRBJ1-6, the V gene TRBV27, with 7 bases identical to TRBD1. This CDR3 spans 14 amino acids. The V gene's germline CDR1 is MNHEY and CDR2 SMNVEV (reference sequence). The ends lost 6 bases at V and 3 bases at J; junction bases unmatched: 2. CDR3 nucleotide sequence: TGTGCCAGCAGAGGACAGGTCTATAATTCACCCCTCCACTTT. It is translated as CASRGQVYNSPLHF.

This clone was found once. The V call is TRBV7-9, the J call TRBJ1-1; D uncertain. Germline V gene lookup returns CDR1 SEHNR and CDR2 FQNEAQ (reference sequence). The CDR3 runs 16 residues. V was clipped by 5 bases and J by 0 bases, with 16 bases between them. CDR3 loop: CASSPTQRSLNTEAFF. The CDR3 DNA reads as TGTGCCAGCAGCCCCACACAGCGATCTTTGAACACTGAAGCTTTCTTT.

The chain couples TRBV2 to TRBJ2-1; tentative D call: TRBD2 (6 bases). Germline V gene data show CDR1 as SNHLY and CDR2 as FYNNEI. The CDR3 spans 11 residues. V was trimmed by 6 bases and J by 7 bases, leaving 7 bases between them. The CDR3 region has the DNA TGTGCCAGCAGGGGGGGTAATGAGCAGTTCTTC. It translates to CASRGGNEQFF.

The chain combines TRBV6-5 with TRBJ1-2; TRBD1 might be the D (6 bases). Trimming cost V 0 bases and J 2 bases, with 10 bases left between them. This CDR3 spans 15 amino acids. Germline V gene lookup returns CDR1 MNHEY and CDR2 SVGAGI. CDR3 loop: CASSYSRRGNYGYTF. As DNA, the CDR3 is TGTGCCAGCAGTTACTCGAGGAGGGGGAACTATGGCTACACCTTC.

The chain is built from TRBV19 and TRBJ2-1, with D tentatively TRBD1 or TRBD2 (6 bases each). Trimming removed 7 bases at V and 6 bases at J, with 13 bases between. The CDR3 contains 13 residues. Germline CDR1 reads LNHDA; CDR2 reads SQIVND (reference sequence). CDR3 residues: CASNEGGGNEQFF. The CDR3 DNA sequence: TGTGCCAGTAACGAGGGGGGAGGCAATGAGCAGTTCTTC.

CDR3 nucleotide sequence: TGTGCCAGCAGCCCACTACCGGGTCAATCCGCCGACGAGCAGTACTTC. Its translation is CASSPLPGQSADEQYF. V and J are TRBV7-6 and TRBJ2-7; unclear D gene. The CDR3 totals 16 residues. CDR1 SGHVS and CDR2 FNYEAQ come from the germline V gene. Trimming cost V 5 bases and J 5 bases, with 22 bases left between them.

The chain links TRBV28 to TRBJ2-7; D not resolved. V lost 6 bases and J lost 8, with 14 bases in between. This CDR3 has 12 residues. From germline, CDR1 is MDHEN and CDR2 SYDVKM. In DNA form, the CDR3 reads TGTGCCAGCAGGCGCCCCGTAATGCAGCAGTACTTC. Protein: CASRRPVMQQYF.

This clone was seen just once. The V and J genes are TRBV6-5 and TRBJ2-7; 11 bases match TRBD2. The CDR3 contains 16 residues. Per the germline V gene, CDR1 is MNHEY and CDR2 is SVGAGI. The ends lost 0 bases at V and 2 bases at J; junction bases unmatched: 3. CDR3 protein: CASSYSRTSGPYEQYF. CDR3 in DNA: TGTGCCAGCAGTTACTCCCGGACTAGCGGGCCCTACGAGCAGTACTTC.

The CDR3 reads CAWSDLAGSFNTQYF. CDR3 coding DNA: TGTGCCTGGAGCGACTTAGCGGGATCTTTTAATACGCAGTATTTT. The chain couples TRBV30 to TRBJ2-3; 8 bases fit TRBD2. CDR3 size: 15 residues. Germline loops: CDR1 GTSNPN, CDR2 SVGIG (reference sequence). V lost 3 bases to trimming and J lost 7 bases; unmatched junction nucleotides: 12.

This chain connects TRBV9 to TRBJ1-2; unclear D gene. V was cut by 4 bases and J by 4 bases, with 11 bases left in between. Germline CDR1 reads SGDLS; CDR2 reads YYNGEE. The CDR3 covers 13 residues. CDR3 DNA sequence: TGTGCCAGCAGCCCTCAAGAAAGCTATGGCTACACCTTC. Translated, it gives CASSPQESYGYTF.

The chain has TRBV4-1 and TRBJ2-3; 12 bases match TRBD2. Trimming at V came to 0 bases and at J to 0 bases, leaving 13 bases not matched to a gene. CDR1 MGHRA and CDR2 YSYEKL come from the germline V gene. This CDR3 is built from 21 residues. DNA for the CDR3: TGCGCCAGCAGCCAAGAGCCGCCCGGACTAGCGGGAAGGCGAAGCACAGATACGCAGTATTTT. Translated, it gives CASSQEPPGLAGRRSTDTQYF.

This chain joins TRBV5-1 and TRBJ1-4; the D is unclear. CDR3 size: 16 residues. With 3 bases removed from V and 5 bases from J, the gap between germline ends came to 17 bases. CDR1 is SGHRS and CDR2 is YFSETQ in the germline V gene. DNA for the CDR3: TGCGCCAGCAGCTCTACAGACGGGCTCCTAAATGAAAAACTGTTTTTT. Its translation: CASSSTDGLLNEKLFF.

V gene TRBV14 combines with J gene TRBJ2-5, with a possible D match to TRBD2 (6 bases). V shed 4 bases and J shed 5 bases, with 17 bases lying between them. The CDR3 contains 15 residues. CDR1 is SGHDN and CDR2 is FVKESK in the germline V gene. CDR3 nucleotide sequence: TGTGCCAGCAGCCTACTCGGGACTGCGTGGGAGACCCAGTACTTC. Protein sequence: CASSLLGTAWETQYF.

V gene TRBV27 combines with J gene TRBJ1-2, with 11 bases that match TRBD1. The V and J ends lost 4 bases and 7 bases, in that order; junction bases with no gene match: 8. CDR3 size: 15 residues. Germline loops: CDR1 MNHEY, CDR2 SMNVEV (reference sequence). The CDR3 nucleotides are TGTGCCAGCAGTTCCCGGGACAGGGGGTTAGGTGGCTACACCTTC. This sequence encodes CASSSRDRGLGGYTF.

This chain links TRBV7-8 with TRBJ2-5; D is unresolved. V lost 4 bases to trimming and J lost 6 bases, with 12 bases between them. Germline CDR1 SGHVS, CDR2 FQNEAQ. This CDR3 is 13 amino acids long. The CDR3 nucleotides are TGTGCCAGCAGCTCTCACAGACAAAAGACCCAGTACTTC. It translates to CASSSHRQKTQYF.

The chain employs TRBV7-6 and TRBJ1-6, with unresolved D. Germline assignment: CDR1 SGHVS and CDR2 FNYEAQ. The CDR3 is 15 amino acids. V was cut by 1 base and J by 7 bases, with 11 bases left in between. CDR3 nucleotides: TGTGCCAGCAGCTTAGTGGGCAGGACCAATTCACCCCTCCACTTT. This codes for CASSLVGRTNSPLHF. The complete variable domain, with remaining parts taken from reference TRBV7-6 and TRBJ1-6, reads GAGVSQSPRYKVTKRGQDVALRCDPISGHVSLYWYRQALGQGPEFLTYFNYEAQQDKSGLPNDRFSAERPEGSISTLTIQRTEQRDSAMYRCASSLVGRTNSPLHFGNGTRLTVT.

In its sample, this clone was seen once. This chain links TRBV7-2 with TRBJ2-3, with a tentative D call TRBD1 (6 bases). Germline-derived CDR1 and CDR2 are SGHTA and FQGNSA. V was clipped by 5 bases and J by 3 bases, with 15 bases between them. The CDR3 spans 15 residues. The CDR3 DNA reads TGTGCCAGCAGCCCCAGAGGACAGATTACAGATACGCAGTATTTT. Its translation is CASSPRGQITDTQYF.

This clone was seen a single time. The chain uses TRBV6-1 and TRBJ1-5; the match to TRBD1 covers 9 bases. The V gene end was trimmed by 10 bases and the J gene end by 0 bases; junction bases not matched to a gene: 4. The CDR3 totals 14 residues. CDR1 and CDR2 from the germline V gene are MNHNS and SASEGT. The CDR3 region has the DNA TGTGCCACTCAGGACAGGGGTAGCAATCAGCCCCAGCATTTT. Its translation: CATQDRGSNQPQHF.

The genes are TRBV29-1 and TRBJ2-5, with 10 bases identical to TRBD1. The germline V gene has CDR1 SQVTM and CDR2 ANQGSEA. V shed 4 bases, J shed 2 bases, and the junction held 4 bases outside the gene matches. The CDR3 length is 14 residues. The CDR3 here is CSVVRTGGQETQYF. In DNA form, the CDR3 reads TGCAGCGTTGTTCGGACAGGGGGTCAAGAGACCCAGTACTTC.

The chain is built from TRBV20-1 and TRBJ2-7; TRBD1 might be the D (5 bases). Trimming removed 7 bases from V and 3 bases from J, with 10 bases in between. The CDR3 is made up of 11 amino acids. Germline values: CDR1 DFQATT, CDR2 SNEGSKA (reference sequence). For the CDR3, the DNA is TGCAGTGGCCAGACAGACTACGAGCAGTACTTC. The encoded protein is CSGQTDYEQYF.

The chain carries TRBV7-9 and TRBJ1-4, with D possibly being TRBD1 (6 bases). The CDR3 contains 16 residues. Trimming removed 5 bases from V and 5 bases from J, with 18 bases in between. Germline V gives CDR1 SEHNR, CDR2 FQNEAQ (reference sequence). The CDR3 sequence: CASSLTGAQGNEKLFF. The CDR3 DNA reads TGTGCCAGCAGCCTAACGGGGGCGCAGGGGAATGAAAAACTGTTTTTT.

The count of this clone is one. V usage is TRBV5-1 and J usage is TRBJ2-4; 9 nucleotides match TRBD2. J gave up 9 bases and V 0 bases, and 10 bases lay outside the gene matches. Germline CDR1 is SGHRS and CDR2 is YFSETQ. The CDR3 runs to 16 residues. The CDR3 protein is CASSLVAGAGSSIQYF. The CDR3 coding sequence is TGCGCCAGCAGCTTGGTAGCGGGGGCCGGGAGTAGCATTCAGTACTTC.

The CDR3 protein is CASSPPMRTSEFF. The CDR3 DNA is TGTGCCAGCTCACCACCGATGCGGACTAGTGAGTTCTTC. The chain is built from TRBV18 and TRBJ2-1; 7 bases match TRBD2. The germline V gene encodes CDR1 KGHSH and CDR2 LQKENI. J lost 14 bases, V lost 0 bases, and 7 bases had no gene match. CDR3 length: 13 residues.

The CDR3 region is CASSQGDEQYF. DNA for the CDR3: TGCGCCAGCAGCCAAGGGGACGAGCAGTACTTC. The rearrangement joins TRBV4-3 to TRBJ2-7; D unclear. Trimming removed 1 base at V and 5 bases at J, with 3 bases between. The CDR3 spans 11 residues. Germline CDR1 and CDR2: LGHNA and YSLEER.

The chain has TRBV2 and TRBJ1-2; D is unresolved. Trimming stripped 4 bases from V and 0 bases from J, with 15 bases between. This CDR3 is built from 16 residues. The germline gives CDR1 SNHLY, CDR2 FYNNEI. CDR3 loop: CASSVVPRLANYGYTF. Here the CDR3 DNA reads TGTGCCAGCAGTGTGGTGCCGAGGTTAGCTAACTATGGCTACACCTTC.